These T cell receptor beta chains were read from a single sample in a study of beta chain features in type 1 diabetes. Sequenced by immunoSEQ multiplex PCR; TCRdb stores in-frame clones only, minus some. The sample lists 600,000 to 700,000 clones, roughly an eighth occurring once. The sample was naive CD4+ T cells from blood. The receptors were gathered from a young man with type 1 diabetes. Each CDR3 is given with its conserved first and last residue. D genes are given only for firm matches. Rows may omit the clone size; those that give it use once, few, many or a size class.

clone_size: -; v_call: TRBV6-1; cdr3_length: 14; d_call: -; j_call: TRBJ2-7; cdr3_nt: TGTGCCAGCAGTGAAATTTCGACAAAACGCGAGCAGTACTTC; cdr3_aa: CASSEISTKREQYF
clone_size: -; v_call: TRBV9; cdr3_length: 18; d_call: TRBD1; j_call: TRBJ1-6; cdr3_nt: TGTGCCAGCAGCGTAGACCCGGGGGGGACAGGGACTAGCTCACCCCTCCACTTT; cdr3_aa: CASSVDPGGTGTSSPLHF
clone_size: -; v_call: TRBV2; cdr3_length: 17; d_call: TRBD1; j_call: TRBJ2-5; cdr3_nt: TGTGCCAGCAGCAGCCAACTTACCGGGACAGGGGGAGAGACCCAGTACTTC; cdr3_aa: CASSSQLTGTGGETQYF
clone_size: few; v_call: TRBV6-5; cdr3_length: 14; d_call: TRBD2; j_call: TRBJ2-5; cdr3_nt: TGTGCCAGCAGTTCGGGACTAGCCGGAGAGACCCAGTACTTC; cdr3_aa: CASSSGLAGETQYF
clone_size: few; v_call: TRBV13; cdr3_length: 15; d_call: -; j_call: TRBJ2-1; cdr3_nt: TGTGCCAGCAGCCCCCGAGGGTCCTCGTACAATGAGCAGTTCTTC; cdr3_aa: CASSPRGSSYNEQFF
clone_size: few; v_call: TRBV6-1; cdr3_length: 15; d_call: -; j_call: TRBJ1-5; cdr3_nt: TGTGCCAGCACCAGTCTAGGAGGACGGAATCAGCCCCAGCATTTT; cdr3_aa: CASTSLGGRNQPQHF
clone_size: few; v_call: TRBV23-1; cdr3_length: 15; d_call: -; j_call: TRBJ2-3; cdr3_nt: TGCGCCAGCAGTCTAAAGGGGCCTAGCACAGATACGCAGTATTTT; cdr3_aa: CASSLKGPSTDTQYF
clone_size: -; v_call: TRBV5-1; cdr3_length: 15; d_call: TRBD1; j_call: TRBJ2-1; cdr3_nt: TGCGCCAGCAGCACTCCGGGACAGGGCTACAATGAGCAGTTCTTC; cdr3_aa: CASSTPGQGYNEQFF
clone_size: few; v_call: TRBV5-1; cdr3_length: 12; d_call: -; j_call: TRBJ2-1; cdr3_nt: TGCGCCAGCAGCTTCCGGTACAATGAGCAGTTCTTC; cdr3_aa: CASSFRYNEQFF
clone_size: -; v_call: TRBV6-6; cdr3_length: 13; d_call: -; j_call: TRBJ2-2; cdr3_nt: TGTGCCAGCAGTTACAGGTCGACCGGGGAGCTGTTTTTT; cdr3_aa: CASSYRSTGELFF
clone_size: -; v_call: TRBV2; cdr3_length: 14; d_call: -; j_call: TRBJ1-5; cdr3_nt: TGTGCCAGCAGACAGGCAAATAGCAATCAGCCCCAGCATTTT; cdr3_aa: CASRQANSNQPQHF
clone_size: few; v_call: TRBV4-3; cdr3_length: 16; d_call: -; j_call: TRBJ2-4; cdr3_nt: TGCGCCAGCAGCCAAGAGATACGGGGGACCAAAAACATTCAGTACTTC; cdr3_aa: CASSQEIRGTKNIQYF
clone_size: -; v_call: TRBV7-9; cdr3_length: 13; d_call: -; j_call: TRBJ1-5; cdr3_nt: TGTGCCAGCAGCTCCGGGAGCAATCAGCCCCAGCATTTT; cdr3_aa: CASSSGSNQPQHF
clone_size: -; v_call: TRBV18; cdr3_length: 13; d_call: -; j_call: TRBJ1-2; cdr3_nt: TGTGCCAGCTCACCCCGGGCAGGGGATGGCTACACCTTC; cdr3_aa: CASSPRAGDGYTF
clone_size: few; v_call: TRBV6-1; cdr3_length: 14; d_call: -; j_call: TRBJ2-7; cdr3_nt: TGTGCCAGCAGTGGGACCGGGACCCTCTACGAGCAGTACTTC; cdr3_aa: CASSGTGTLYEQYF
clone_size: -; v_call: TRBV30; cdr3_length: 13; d_call: TRBD1; j_call: TRBJ1-5; cdr3_nt: TGTGCCTGGCAAACAGGGGGCGATCAGCCCCAGCATTTT; cdr3_aa: CAWQTGGDQPQHF
clone_size: -; v_call: TRBV5-6; cdr3_length: 14; d_call: -; j_call: TRBJ2-4; cdr3_nt: TGTGCCAGCAGCTTTGGAGGGGTGGTCAACATTCAGTACTTC; cdr3_aa: CASSFGGVVNIQYF
clone_size: few; v_call: TRBV23-1; cdr3_length: 14; d_call: -; j_call: TRBJ2-1; cdr3_nt: TGCGCCAGCAGTCAACGACGGACCTACAATGAGCAGTTCTTC; cdr3_aa: CASSQRRTYNEQFF
clone_size: -; v_call: TRBV6-1; cdr3_length: 15; d_call: TRBD1; j_call: TRBJ2-7; cdr3_nt: TGTGCCAGCAGTGAGATCAGGACAGGGGCTGGCGTGCAGTACTTC; cdr3_aa: CASSEIRTGAGVQYF
clone_size: few; v_call: TRBV27; cdr3_length: 15; d_call: -; j_call: TRBJ2-7; cdr3_nt: TGTGCCAGCATCCTAAAAGGGGAAGCGGCCTACGAGCAGTACTTC; cdr3_aa: CASILKGEAAYEQYF
clone_size: few; v_call: TRBV2; cdr3_length: 12; d_call: -; j_call: TRBJ2-7; cdr3_nt: TGTGCCAGCAGTGAAGAGGCGGCAGGGCGAAACTTC; cdr3_aa: CASSEEAAGRNF
clone_size: few; v_call: TRBV27; cdr3_length: 16; d_call: TRBD2; j_call: TRBJ2-1; cdr3_nt: TGTGCCAGCAGCTTAGTCCGGACTAGCGGGGTAAATGAGCAGTTCTTC; cdr3_aa: CASSLVRTSGVNEQFF
clone_size: -; v_call: TRBV5-1; cdr3_length: 15; d_call: TRBD1; j_call: TRBJ1-2; cdr3_nt: TGCGCCAGCAGCTCGGGGACAGGGCGGAACTATGGCTACACCTTC; cdr3_aa: CASSSGTGRNYGYTF
clone_size: few; v_call: TRBV18; cdr3_length: 15; d_call: -; j_call: TRBJ2-7; cdr3_nt: TGTGCCAGCTCACCCCCCTTTGGGGGGGCCCACGAGCAGTACTTC; cdr3_aa: CASSPPFGGAHEQYF
clone_size: -; v_call: TRBV11-2; cdr3_length: 18; d_call: -; j_call: TRBJ2-7; cdr3_nt: TGTGCCAGCAGCAAAAAAACCACAGGGAAGGTCGGTTCGTACGAGCAGTACTTC; cdr3_aa: CASSKKTTGKVGSYEQYF
clone_size: -; v_call: TRBV5-4; cdr3_length: 15; d_call: TRBD1; j_call: TRBJ2-5; cdr3_nt: TGTGCCAGCAGCGGACCGACAGGGGGAGGAGAGACCCAGTACTTC; cdr3_aa: CASSGPTGGGETQYF
clone_size: -; v_call: TRBV5-6; cdr3_length: 14; d_call: -; j_call: TRBJ1-6; cdr3_nt: TGTGCCAGCAGCTTGGCCGTGGAGAATTCACCCCTCCACTTT; cdr3_aa: CASSLAVENSPLHF
clone_size: -; v_call: TRBV28; cdr3_length: 19; d_call: -; j_call: TRBJ2-1; cdr3_nt: TGTGCCAGCAGTTTACGCCGGGACACGACCAAGTGGCAAGACAATGAGCAGTTCTTC; cdr3_aa: CASSLRRDTTKWQDNEQFF
clone_size: -; v_call: TRBV2; cdr3_length: 16; d_call: TRBD1; j_call: TRBJ2-6; cdr3_nt: TGTGCCAGCAGCGTCACAGGGGCTAGCGGGGCCAACGTCCTGACTTTC; cdr3_aa: CASSVTGASGANVLTF
clone_size: -; v_call: TRBV14; cdr3_length: 14; d_call: -; j_call: TRBJ1-4; cdr3_nt: TGTGCCAGCAGCCAAGAATTCACGGTCGGGGAACTGTTTTTT; cdr3_aa: CASSQEFTVGELFF
clone_size: few; v_call: TRBV18; cdr3_length: 12; d_call: -; j_call: TRBJ2-5; cdr3_nt: TGTGCCAGCTCACCTTACCAAGAGACCCAGTACTTC; cdr3_aa: CASSPYQETQYF
clone_size: few; v_call: TRBV5-1; cdr3_length: 13; d_call: -; j_call: TRBJ2-7; cdr3_nt: TGCGCCAGCAGCTTGGTGAGCTCCTACGAGCAGTACTTC; cdr3_aa: CASSLVSSYEQYF
clone_size: -; v_call: TRBV7-9; cdr3_length: 14; d_call: -; j_call: TRBJ2-7; cdr3_nt: TGTGCCAGCAGCTTGGGGCGGATGACCTACGAGCAGTACTTC; cdr3_aa: CASSLGRMTYEQYF
clone_size: few; v_call: TRBV2; cdr3_length: 13; d_call: TRBD1; j_call: TRBJ1-4; cdr3_nt: TGTGCCAGCAGGGGACAGCTCAATGAAAAACTGTTTTTT; cdr3_aa: CASRGQLNEKLFF
clone_size: -; v_call: TRBV5-1; cdr3_length: 16; d_call: -; j_call: TRBJ1-3; cdr3_nt: TGCGCCAGCAGCTTGGTGGGTCAGGCATACGGAAACACCATATATTTT; cdr3_aa: CASSLVGQAYGNTIYF
clone_size: -; v_call: TRBV11-2; cdr3_length: 14; d_call: -; j_call: TRBJ2-7; cdr3_nt: TGTGCCAGCAGCTTGACAGGAGGCTCCTACGAGCAGTACTTC; cdr3_aa: CASSLTGGSYEQYF
clone_size: -; v_call: TRBV30; cdr3_length: 14; d_call: -; j_call: TRBJ1-4; cdr3_nt: TGTGCCTGGGGCTCGAGGGGTAGTGGGGAAAAACTGTTTTTT; cdr3_aa: CAWGSRGSGEKLFF
clone_size: -; v_call: TRBV4-2; cdr3_length: 17; d_call: -; j_call: TRBJ1-5; cdr3_nt: TGTGCCAGCAGCCAAGATTCCCCAGAGTATAGCAATCAGCCCCAGCATTTT; cdr3_aa: CASSQDSPEYSNQPQHF
clone_size: -; v_call: TRBV19; cdr3_length: 14; d_call: -; j_call: TRBJ1-1; cdr3_nt: TGTGCCAGTAGTTGGTCGAGGGGGAACACTGAAGCTTTCTTT; cdr3_aa: CASSWSRGNTEAFF
clone_size: few; v_call: TRBV5-6; cdr3_length: 15; d_call: -; j_call: TRBJ1-4; cdr3_nt: TGTGCCAGCAGCTCTCGGGATCATCGGAATGAAAAACTGTTTTTT; cdr3_aa: CASSSRDHRNEKLFF
clone_size: -; v_call: TRBV9; cdr3_length: 15; d_call: -; j_call: TRBJ1-1; cdr3_nt: TGTGCCAGCAGCGTGGGAACAGGGACGAACACTGAAGCTTTCTTT; cdr3_aa: CASSVGTGTNTEAFF
clone_size: -; v_call: TRBV7-2; cdr3_length: 13; d_call: -; j_call: TRBJ2-3; cdr3_nt: TGTGCCAGCAGACGACAGGGCACAGATACGCAGTATTTT; cdr3_aa: CASRRQGTDTQYF
clone_size: -; v_call: TRBV19; cdr3_length: 14; d_call: TRBD1; j_call: TRBJ1-5; cdr3_nt: TGTGCCAGTCAGGACAGGGAACCTTGGCAGCCCCAGCATTTT; cdr3_aa: CASQDREPWQPQHF